This entry lists 18 T cell receptor beta chains sequenced from one sample in a study of metastatic and nonmetastatic thyroid tumors. From the PCR reads, TCRdb re-called clones with MiXCR. The table records some 22,000 clones, roughly 20% of them present only once. There were no patients who had received any treatment before thyroid surgery. The sample consisted of blood. Receptor source: a male donor with papillary thyroid cancer or a benign thyroid nodule (not recorded which). Some clones in this sample may be carry-over from other donors' samples.

J is TRBJ2-1 and V is TRBV20-1, with TRBD2 identical over 9 bases. Germline CDR1 and CDR2: DFQATT and SNEGSKA (reference sequence). The CDR3 spans 15 residues. V lost 6 bases to trimming and J lost 4 bases; unmatched junction nucleotides: 10. The CDR3 here is CSALPVTSGYNEQFF. The CDR3 nucleotides read TGCAGTGCCCTCCCGGTGACTAGCGGTTACAATGAGCAGTTCTTC.

The sample holds many counts of this clone. The J gene is TRBJ2-1, the V gene TRBV28; D unresolved. The length of the CDR3 is 11 residues. Germline lookup yields CDR1 MDHEN and CDR2 SYDVKM. With 2 bases removed from V and 5 bases from J, the gap between germline ends came to 1 base. The CDR3 DNA sequence: TGTGCCAGCAGTTTAAACAATGAGCAGTTCTTC. It codes for CASSLNNEQFF.

This clone showed up many times. The chain combines TRBV18 with TRBJ1-3, with unresolved D. V was clipped by 3 bases and J by 0 bases, with 9 bases between them. CDR3 length equals 15 residues. Germline CDR1 KGHSH, CDR2 LQKENI. CDR3 sequence reads: CASSPGISSGNTIYF. The CDR3 DNA reads TGTGCCAGCTCACCGGGGATTTCCTCTGGAAACACCATATATTTT.

This clone has at least ten counts. CDR3 in DNA: TGTGCCAGCAGCATATCGACTAGCGGGATCGGCGATGAGCAGTTCTTC. Its protein product is CASSISTSGIGDEQFF. The V call is TRBV9, the J call TRBJ2-1; 11 bases line up with TRBD2. V lost 4 bases to trimming and J lost 8 bases; unmatched junction nucleotides: 11. Germline V gene lookup returns CDR1 SGDLS and CDR2 YYNGEE. CDR3 size: 16 residues.

This clone was seen many times. J is TRBJ1-4 and V is TRBV18; TRBD1 is a possible D gene (6 bases). Trimming cost V 2 bases and J 6 bases, with 19 bases left between them. The CDR3 sequence is 17 residues long. CDR1 and CDR2 from the germline V gene are KGHSH and LQKENI. The CDR3 sequence is CASSPRASQGLDEKLFF. The CDR3 nucleotides read TGTGCCAGCTCACCAAGGGCATCACAGGGTTTGGATGAAAAACTGTTTTTT. Full variable domain (missing parts from reference TRBV18 and TRBJ1-4): NAGVMQNPRHLVRRRGQEARLRCSPMKGHSHVYWYRQLPEEGLKFMVYLQKENIIDESGMPKERFSAEFPKEGPSILRIQQVVRGDSAAYFCASSPRASQGLDEKLFFGSGTQLSVL.

There are many counts of this clone. V gene TRBV6-4 combines with J gene TRBJ1-1, with a possible D match to TRBD1 (5 bases). The CDR3 has 19 residues. The V and J ends lost 8 bases and 0 bases respectively, with 28 bases between them. CDR1 MRHNA and CDR2 SNTAGT come from the germline V gene. The CDR3 DNA reads TGTGCCAGCGAGGGCTTACATGGTGTGGGGCACAACATGAACACTGAAGCTTTCTTT. This encodes CASEGLHGVGHNMNTEAFF.

This chain uses TRBV7-2 with TRBJ1-3; no clear D. This CDR3 spans 10 amino acids. Germline loops: CDR1 SGHTA, CDR2 FQGNSA. With 5 bases removed from V and 4 bases from J, the gap between germline ends came to 0 bases. The CDR3 bases are TGTGCCAGCAGCGGAAACACCATATATTTT. Translating it yields CASSGNTIYF.

About this clone: Other nucleotide sequences in the sample specify the same CDR3. The V call is TRBV11-1, the J call TRBJ2-7; the D gene is possibly TRBD1 (5 bases). V lost 6 bases to trimming and J lost 0 bases, with 18 bases between them. Germline CDR1 SGHAT, CDR2 FQDESV (reference sequence). The CDR3 runs 16 residues. The CDR3 DNA sequence: TGTGCCAGCAGTCCTCCCACAGGTTATAGCTCCTACGAGCAGTACTTC. Residues: CASSPPTGYSSYEQYF.

The rearrangement uses TRBV4-1 and TRBJ2-7, with D uncertain. CDR1 MGHRA and CDR2 YSYEKL come from the germline V gene. This CDR3 spans 14 amino acids. V was cut by 1 base and J by 2 bases, with 9 bases left in between. CDR3 region: CASSQGGTPYEQYF. In nucleotides, the CDR3 is TGCGCCAGCAGCCAAGGAGGTACCCCCTACGAGCAGTACTTC.

This clone was counted ten times or more. The gene calls are TRBV12-3 or TRBV12-4 and TRBJ1-1; maybe TRBD1 (6 bases). Trimming cost V 3 bases and J 4 bases, with 27 bases left between them. The CDR3 is made up of 19 amino acids. The CDR3 loop reads CASSFWVGYQGQVSTEAFF. The CDR3 region has the DNA TGTGCCAGCAGTTTTTGGGTGGGTTACCAGGGGCAGGTCAGCACTGAAGCTTTCTTT.

This clone was detected ten times or more. V gene TRBV5-1 combines with J gene TRBJ2-7, with no clear D. Germline V lookup: CDR1 SGHRS, CDR2 YFSETQ. The CDR3 is 11 amino acids. Trimming stripped 0 bases from V and 7 bases from J, with 5 bases between. CDR3: CASSLAGEQYF. The CDR3 coding sequence is TGCGCCAGCAGCTTGGCCGGGGAGCAGTACTTC.

This clone occurred a few times. This chain uses TRBV19 with TRBJ2-7; 9 bases align to TRBD1. The ends lost 3 bases at V and 1 base at J; junction bases unmatched: 1. The CDR3 loop spans 14 amino acids. The germline CDR1 and CDR2 sequences are LNHDA and SQIVND (reference sequence). The CDR3 loop reads CASSIDRGSYEQYF. The CDR3 nucleotides are TGTGCCAGTAGTATCGACAGGGGGTCCTACGAGCAGTACTTC.

The table lists this clone with a few counts. The chain links TRBV20-1 to TRBJ2-7; D gene uncertain. In germline, CDR1 is DFQATT, CDR2 SNEGSKA (reference sequence). V was trimmed by 3 bases and J by 5 bases, leaving 8 bases between them. The CDR3 runs 11 residues. The CDR3 DNA reads TGCAGTGCTAGGCAGGCGGACGAGCAGTACTTC. It encodes CSARQADEQYF.

In this sample, this clone turned up a few times. The chain employs TRBV6-1 and TRBJ2-7, with TRBD1 as a possible D gene (5 bases). Germline CDR1 is MNHNS and CDR2 is SASEGT. V was cut by 1 base and J by 2 bases, with 18 bases left in between. This CDR3 region has 17 residues. The CDR3 loop is CASSEDLGQGGAYEQYF. In nucleotides, the CDR3 is TGTGCCAGCAGTGAAGACCTCGGGCAGGGTGGGGCCTACGAGCAGTACTTC.

For this clone: No conserved phenylalanine or tryptophan ends this CDR3, so it is likely a read error. Because the CDR3's place on the DNA is in doubt, the DNA is left out and the CDR3 is given as listed by TCRdb. The chain links TRBV11-2 to TRBJ1-2; the listed D gene, TRBD1, was not tested against the DNA. The CDR3 has 13 residues if both end residues are counted. Germline lookup yields CDR1 SGHAT and CDR2 FQNNGV. This CDR3 reads CASSYERGFGYNL.

DNA for the CDR3: TGCAGTGATAGTTGGGGGGCTGCAGAGCAGTACTTC. It translates to CSDSWGAAEQYF. This chain connects TRBV20-1 to TRBJ2-7; D tentatively fits TRBD1 or TRBD2 (6 bases each). This CDR3 contains 12 residues. Germline values: CDR1 DFQATT, CDR2 SNEGSKA (reference sequence). Trimming took off 7 bases at V and 7 bases at J, with 17 bases between the two ends.

Within the sample, this clone is medium-sized. This chain links TRBV11-2 with TRBJ1-3; no definite D call. The CDR3 sequence is 16 residues long. V lost 2 bases to trimming and J lost 0 bases, with 11 bases between them. CDR1 is SGHAT and CDR2 is FQNNGV in the germline V gene. For the CDR3, the DNA is TGTGCCAGCAGCTTATTTGGAACGAACTCTGGAAACACCATATATTTT. Its translation: CASSLFGTNSGNTIYF.

The V and J genes are TRBV20-1 and TRBJ2-7, with a possible D match to TRBD1 (6 bases). Germline CDR1 reads DFQATT; CDR2 reads SNEGSKA (reference sequence). This CDR3 has 15 residues. Deletions cut 0 bases from V and 0 bases from J, with 12 bases between. The CDR3 DNA is TGCAGTGCTAGAGATACAGGGACCTACTCCTACGAGCAGTACTTC. Its translation is CSARDTGTYSYEQYF.